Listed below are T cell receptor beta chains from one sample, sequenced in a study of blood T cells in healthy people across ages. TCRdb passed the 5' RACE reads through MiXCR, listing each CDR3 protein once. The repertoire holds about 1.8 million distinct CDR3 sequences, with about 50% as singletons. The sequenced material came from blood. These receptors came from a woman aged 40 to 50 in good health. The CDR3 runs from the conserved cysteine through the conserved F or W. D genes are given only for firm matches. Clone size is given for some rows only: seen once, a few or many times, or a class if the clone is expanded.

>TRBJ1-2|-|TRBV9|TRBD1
CASSVAQGAVPYGYTF
TGTGCCAGCAGCGTAGCCCAGGGGGCCGTACCCTATGGCTACACCTTC
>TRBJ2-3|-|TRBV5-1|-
CASRGGLNTDTQYF
TGCGCCAGCCGCGGGGGCTTAAACACAGATACGCAGTATTTT
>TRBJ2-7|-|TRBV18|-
CASSPFPGSVEQYF
TGTGCCAGCTCACCATTTCCAGGGAGTGTCGAGCAGTACTTC
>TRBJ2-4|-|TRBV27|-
CAGSSWRLAKNSQYF
TGTGCCGGCAGTTCCTGGCGGTTAGCCAAAAACAGTCAGTACTTC
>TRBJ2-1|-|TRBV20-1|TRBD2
CSAEVLAGGRNNEQFF
TGCAGTGCTGAGGTGCTAGCGGGGGGGCGAAACAATGAGCAGTTCTTC
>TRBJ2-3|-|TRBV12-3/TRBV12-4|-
CASSLATSFSTDTQYF
TGTGCCAGCAGTTTAGCGACCAGCTTTTCCACAGATACGCAGTATTTT
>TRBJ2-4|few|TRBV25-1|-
CASSDRLVQYF
TGTGCCAGCAGTGACAGGCTGGTTCAGTACTTC
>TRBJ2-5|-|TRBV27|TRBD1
CASNTHRGQETQYF
TGTGCCAGCAACACTCACAGGGGGCAGGAGACCCAGTACTTC
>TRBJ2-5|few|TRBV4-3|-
CASSQGFPQETQYF
TGCGCCAGCAGCCAAGGTTTTCCCCAAGAGACCCAGTACTTC
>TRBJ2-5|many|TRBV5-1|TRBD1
CASSLQGAETQYF
TGTGCCAGCAGCTTGCAGGGGGCAGAGACCCAGTACTTC
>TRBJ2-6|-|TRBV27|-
CASRVYAGANVLTF
TGTGCCAGCAGGGTCTATGCTGGGGCCAACGTCCTGACTTTC
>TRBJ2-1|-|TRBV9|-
CASSVGGSEQFF
TGTGCCAGCAGCGTAGGAGGGAGTGAGCAGTTCTTC
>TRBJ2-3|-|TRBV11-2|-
CASSLAQVDTQYF
TGTGCCAGCAGCTTAGCTCAGGTAGATACGCAGTATTTT
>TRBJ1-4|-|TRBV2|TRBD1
CASSPLGTVVNEKLFF
TGTGCCAGCAGTCCCTTGGGGACAGTCGTTAATGAAAAACTGTTTTTT
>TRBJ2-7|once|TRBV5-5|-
CASSIRPGPYEQYF
TGTGCCAGCAGCATTCGTCCCGGGCCCTACGAGCAGTACTTC
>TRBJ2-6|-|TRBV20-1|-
CSARDQASSGANVLTF
TGCAGTGCTAGAGATCAAGCGTCCTCTGGGGCCAACGTCCTGACTTTC
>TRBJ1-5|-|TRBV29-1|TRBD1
CSVRTGGDQPQHF
TGCAGCGTTCGAACAGGGGGCGATCAGCCCCAGCATTTT
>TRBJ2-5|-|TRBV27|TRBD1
CASSLSETGQGAGETQYF
TGTGCCAGCAGTTTATCGGAAACGGGACAGGGGGCTGGCGAGACCCAGTACTTC
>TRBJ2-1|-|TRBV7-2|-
CASSPGVDYNEQFF
TGTGCCAGCAGCCCGGGGGTCGACTACAATGAGCAGTTCTTC
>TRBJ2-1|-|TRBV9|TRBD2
CASSVGSGGARSEQFF
TGTGCCAGCAGCGTAGGGAGCGGGGGGGCGAGGAGTGAGCAGTTCTTC
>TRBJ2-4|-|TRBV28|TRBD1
CASRRAQGANIQYF
TGTGCCAGCAGACGAGCCCAGGGGGCAAACATTCAGTACTTC
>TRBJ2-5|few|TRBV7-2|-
CASSPGRRPETQYF
TGTGCCAGCAGCCCGGGACGAAGGCCGGAGACCCAGTACTTC
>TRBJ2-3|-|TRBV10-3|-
CAISSSRTDTQYF
TGTGCCATCAGTAGCTCTCGCACAGATACGCAGTATTTT
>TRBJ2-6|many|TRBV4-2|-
CASSREGGSGANVLTF
TGTGCCAGCAGCCGAGAAGGGGGATCTGGGGCCAACGTCCTGACTTTC
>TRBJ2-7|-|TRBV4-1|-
CASSQDDPGSSYNEQYF
TGCGCCAGCAGCCAAGACGACCCCGGAAGCTCCTACAATGAGCAGTACTTC
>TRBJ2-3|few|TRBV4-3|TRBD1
CASSQGQGGDTQYF
TGCGCCAGCAGCCAGGGACAGGGAGGAGATACGCAGTATTTT
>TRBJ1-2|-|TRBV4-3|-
CASSQDGGGVGGYTF
TGCGCCAGCAGCCAAGATGGTGGGGGCGTCGGTGGCTACACCTTC
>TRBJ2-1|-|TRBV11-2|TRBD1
CASSTRTGYSNEQFF
TGTGCCAGCAGCACCCGGACAGGGTACTCGAATGAGCAGTTCTTC